The 10 T cell receptor beta chains given below trace back to one sample, sequenced in a study of T cells after yellow fever vaccination. TCRdb independently ran MiXCR on the 5' RACE reads; one entry per CDR3 protein. The profile shows some 670,000 distinct CDR3 sequences, approximately 13% of them singletons. Material: PBMCs, obtained on the day of the yellow fever booster vaccination. The receptor source for this set is a man in his thirties or forties who received the YFV17D yellow fever vaccine.

This clonotype was recorded a few times. This chain uses TRBV10-3 with TRBJ1-6, with D tentatively TRBD1 (6 bases). The CDR3 sequence is 15 residues long. The V end lost 0 bases, the J end lost 9 bases, and 12 bases lay between the germline ends. Germline V gene data show CDR1 as ENHRY and CDR2 as SYGVKD. CDR3 region: CAISESTGASSPLHF. The CDR3 coding sequence is TGTGCCATCAGTGAGTCGACAGGAGCCAGTTCACCCCTCCACTTT.

This clonotype was detected only a few times. The chain joins TRBV20-1 to TRBJ2-7, with unresolved D. Germline CDR1 is DFQATT and CDR2 is SNEGSKA (reference sequence). V lost 6 bases, J lost 0 bases, and 12 bases lay in between. This CDR3 has 13 amino acids. CDR3 bases: TGCAGTGCCAAGGCTTCTAGCTCCTACGAGCAGTACTTC. Encoded protein: CSAKASSSYEQYF.

This clonotype was found a few times. The genes are TRBV12-5 and TRBJ2-2; D is uncertain. This CDR3 region has 14 residues. V dropped 0 bases and J dropped 6 bases, with 8 bases sitting between them. Germline V gene sequence: CDR1 LGHNT, CDR2 FRNRAP. The CDR3 protein is CASGLVPFPGELFF. CDR3 nucleotide sequence: TGTGCTAGTGGTTTGGTACCCTTCCCCGGGGAGCTGTTTTTT.

This clonotype was seen only once. J is TRBJ2-1 and V is TRBV6-5, with D perhaps matching TRBD1 or TRBD2 (5 bases each). The V end was cut by 0 bases, the J end by 9 bases, with 15 bases between. Per the germline V gene, CDR1 is MNHEY and CDR2 is SVGAGI. The CDR3 has 15 amino acids. CDR3 protein: CASSYSPEGRGEQFF. For the CDR3, the DNA is TGTGCCAGCAGTTACTCCCCCGAGGGGCGCGGTGAGCAGTTCTTC.

The rearrangement links TRBV4-3 to TRBJ2-7; D call uncertain. CDR3 length: 14 amino acids. V lost 0 bases, J lost 3 bases, and 9 bases lay in between. CDR1 is LGHNA, CDR2 YSLEER, per germline. CDR3 protein: CASSQDSESYEQYF. In DNA, the CDR3 is TGCGCCAGCAGCCAAGACTCGGAGAGCTACGAGCAGTACTTC.

The sample holds a few counts of this clonotype. The V gene is TRBV7-2, the J gene TRBJ1-5; D gene ambiguous. This CDR3 region has 11 residues. CDR1 SGHTA and CDR2 FQGNSA come from the germline V gene. Trimming shortened V by 5 bases and J by 9 bases, and 8 bases separated the two germline ends. The CDR3 reads CASSAPGPQHF. The CDR3 DNA sequence: TGTGCCAGCAGCGCCCCTGGGCCCCAGCATTTT.

This clonotype was detected only a few times. The chain joins TRBV2 to TRBJ1-6; no firm D call. The length of the CDR3 is 14 residues. Deletions cut 2 bases from V and 7 bases from J, with 9 bases between. Germline lookup yields CDR1 SNHLY and CDR2 FYNNEI. The CDR3 DNA reads as TGTGCCAGCAGTGAAAGGAGGTTGAATTCACCCCTCCACTTT. Protein: CASSERRLNSPLHF.

J is TRBJ2-1 and V is TRBV20-1; D possibly corresponds to TRBD2 (5 bases). There are 11 residues in the CDR3. Trimming shortened V by 6 bases and J by 4 bases, and 7 bases separated the two germline ends. CDR1 is DFQATT, CDR2 SNEGSKA, per germline (reference sequence). CDR3 DNA sequence: TGCAGTGCCGGACTGTACAATGAGCAGTTCTTC. Amino acids: CSAGLYNEQFF.

V is TRBV7-2 and J is TRBJ1-5; TRBD1 is a possible D gene (5 bases). The CDR3 is made up of 15 amino acids. Deletions cut 3 bases from V and 7 bases from J, with 16 bases between. Germline V lookup: CDR1 SGHTA, CDR2 FQGNSA. CDR3 nucleotide sequence: TGTGCCAGCAGCTTTCGTGGAGGGGCCCTACAGCCCCAGCATTTT. As protein: CASSFRGGALQPQHF.

The V and J genes are TRBV30 and TRBJ2-1, with D possibly TRBD2 on 5 matching bases. The ends were cut back, 2 bases at V and 10 bases at J, with 24 bases in the middle. Germline-derived CDR1 and CDR2 are GTSNPN and SVGIG (reference sequence). The CDR3 is 16 amino acids. CDR3 sequence (DNA): TGTGCCTGGAGTACCCGCAGGTTTGGCGGCGGGTGGGAGCAGTTCTTC. It codes for CAWSTRRFGGGWEQFF.